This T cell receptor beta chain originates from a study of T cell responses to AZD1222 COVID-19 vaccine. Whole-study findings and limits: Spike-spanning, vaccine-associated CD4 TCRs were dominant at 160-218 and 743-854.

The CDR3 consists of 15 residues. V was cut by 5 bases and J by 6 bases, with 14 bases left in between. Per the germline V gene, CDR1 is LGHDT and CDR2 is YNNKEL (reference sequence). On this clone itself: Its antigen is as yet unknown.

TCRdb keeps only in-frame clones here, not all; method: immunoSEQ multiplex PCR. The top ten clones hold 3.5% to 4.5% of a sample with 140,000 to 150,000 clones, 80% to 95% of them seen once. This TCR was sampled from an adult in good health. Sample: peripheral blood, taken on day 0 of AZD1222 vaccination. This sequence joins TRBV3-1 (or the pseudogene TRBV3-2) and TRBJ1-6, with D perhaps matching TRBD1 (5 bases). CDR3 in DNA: TGTGCCAGCAGCGAACGGGGGGGTACTAATTCACCCCTCCACTTT. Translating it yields CASSERGGTNSPLHF.